Shown below are 5 T cell receptor beta chains from a single sample sequenced in a study of T cell responses to AZD1222 COVID-19 vaccine. The assay was immunoSEQ multiplex PCR, and TCRdb's table has in-frame clones only and misses some. The sample carries fewer than 200,000 clones, around 94% recorded once. The sample here was peripheral blood, taken on day 0 of AZD1222 vaccination. All receptors derive from an adult in good health.

The chain carries TRBV19 and TRBJ2-7; the D is unclear. The CDR3 has 11 residues. The germline V and J ends were trimmed by 6 bases and 4 bases, with 7 bases remaining between them. Germline-derived CDR1 and CDR2 are LNHDA and SQIVND (reference sequence). The CDR3 coding sequence is TGTGCCAGTAGCCCTTCGTACGAGCAGTACGTC. It specifies CASSPSYEQYV.

This chain's CDR3 is CSPQTGPGQGHYGYTF. The DNA of the CDR3 is TGCAGCCCCCAAACCGGGCCGGGACAGGGTCACTATGGCTACACCTTC. The chain has TRBV29-1 and TRBJ1-2; 9 bases agree with TRBD1. The V gene's germline CDR1 is SQVTM and CDR2 ANQGSEA. V was clipped by 8 bases and J by 3 bases; unmatched bases: 16. The CDR3 runs to 16 residues.

The rearrangement uses TRBV7-9 and TRBJ1-3; D unresolved. Germline values: CDR1 SEHNR, CDR2 FQNEAQ (reference sequence). This CDR3 comprises 15 residues. The V end lost 6 bases, the J end lost 0 bases, and 12 bases lay between the germline ends. Here the CDR3 DNA reads TGTGCCAGCAGGTCGACGCCAGTCTCTGGAAACACCATATATTTT. Translating it yields CASRSTPVSGNTIYF.

This clone occurred once. The gene calls are TRBV5-4 and TRBJ2-5; 15 bases align to TRBD2. CDR1 SGHNT and CDR2 YYREEE come from the germline V gene (reference sequence). The length of the CDR3 is 17 residues. V was clipped by 4 bases and J by 4 bases; unmatched bases: 8. The CDR3 here is CASSPRTSGRVGETQYF. CDR3 DNA sequence: TGTGCCAGCAGCCCCAGGACTAGCGGGAGGGTAGGAGAGACCCAGTACTTC. Complete variable domain (other parts from reference TRBV5-4 and TRBJ2-5): ETGVTQSPTHLIKTRGQQVTLRCSSQSGHNTVSWYQQALGQGPQFIFQYYREEENGRGNFPPRFSGLQFPNYSSELNVNALELDDSALYLCASSPRTSGRVGETQYFGPGTRLLVL.

V is TRBV29-1 and J is TRBJ1-2; D is perhaps TRBD1 (5 bases). The V gene's germline CDR1 is SQVTM and CDR2 ANQGSEA. CDR3 length: 15 residues. V was clipped by 5 bases and J by 8 bases, with 24 bases between them. Here the CDR3 reads CSVWGANLESGGYTF. CDR3 in DNA: TGCAGCGTTTGGGGCGCGAATCTGGAGTCTGGCGGCTACACCTTC.